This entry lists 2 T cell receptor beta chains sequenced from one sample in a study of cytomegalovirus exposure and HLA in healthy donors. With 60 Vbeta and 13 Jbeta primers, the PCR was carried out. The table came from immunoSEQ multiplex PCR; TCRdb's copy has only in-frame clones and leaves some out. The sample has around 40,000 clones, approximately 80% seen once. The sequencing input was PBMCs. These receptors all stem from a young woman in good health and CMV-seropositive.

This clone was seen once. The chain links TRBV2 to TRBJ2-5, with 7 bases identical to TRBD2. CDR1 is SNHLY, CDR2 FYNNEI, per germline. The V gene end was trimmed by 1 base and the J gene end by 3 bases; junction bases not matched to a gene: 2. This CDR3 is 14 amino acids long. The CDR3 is CASSEGGGKETQYF. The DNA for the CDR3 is TGTGCCAGCAGTGAAGGGGGGGGGAAAGAGACCCAGTACTTC. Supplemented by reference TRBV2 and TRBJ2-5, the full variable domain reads EPEVTQTPSHQVTQMGQEVILRCVPISNHLYFYWYRQILGQKVEFLVSFYNNEISEKSEIFDDQFSVERPDGSNFTLKIRSTKLEDSAMYFCASSEGGGKETQYFGPGTRLLVL.

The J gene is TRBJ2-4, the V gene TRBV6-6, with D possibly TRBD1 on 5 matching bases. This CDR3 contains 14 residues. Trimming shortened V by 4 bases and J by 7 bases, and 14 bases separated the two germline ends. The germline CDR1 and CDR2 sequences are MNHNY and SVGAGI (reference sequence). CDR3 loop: CASSFTTAGNIQYF. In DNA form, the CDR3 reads TGTGCCAGCAGTTTCACGACGGCAGGGAACATTCAGTACTTC.